The present entry profiles one TCR beta chain with its context. This may be a read error: a much more frequent sequence differs by one nucleotide. The CDR3 does not end in the conserved phenylalanine or tryptophan, so this is likely a read error. These data belong to a study of T cells in Graves' hyperthyroidism and ophthalmopathy. Overall study context: Peripheral blood sampling occurred at initial diagnosis, before any treatment.

The CDR3 is 13 amino acids. V was cut by 2 bases and J by 5 bases, with 9 bases left in between. Per the germline V gene, CDR1 is MNHNS and CDR2 is SASEGT. Researchers amplified the TCR beta CDR3 regions from RNA transcripts. The HTBI set primed first-round TCR CDR3 RT-PCR. TCRdb called the multiplex PCR reads again in MiXCR, with one record for every CDR3 protein. This table has 300,000 to 400,000 distinct CDR3 sequences, 15% to 20% appearing once. Clinical symptoms, serum thyroxine, TRAb, thyroid ultrasound and orbital computed tomography established diagnosis. Sample: blood. The TCR comes from a woman aged 45-65 years with Graves' hyperthyroidism. The gene calls are TRBV6-1 and TRBJ1-1, with D tentatively TRBD1 (5 bases). The CDR3 is CASSESRVTEAFI. Written as DNA, the CDR3 is TGTGCCAGCAGTGAAAGCAGGGTGACTGAAGCTTTCATT.